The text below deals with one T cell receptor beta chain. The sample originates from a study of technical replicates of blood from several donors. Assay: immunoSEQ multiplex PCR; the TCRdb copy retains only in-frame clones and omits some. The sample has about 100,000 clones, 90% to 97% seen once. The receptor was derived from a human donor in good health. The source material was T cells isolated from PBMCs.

The CDR3 sequence is CASSQEEQNMRGEKLFF. The CDR3 nucleotides are TGTGCCAGCAGCCAAGAAGAACAAAACATGAGAGGAGAAAAACTGTTTTTT. The V gene is TRBV14, the J gene TRBJ1-4; D uncertain. The CDR3 sequence is 17 residues long. CDR1 and CDR2 (germline): SGHDN, FVKESK. Trimming cost V 0 bases and J 8 bases, with 19 bases left between them.